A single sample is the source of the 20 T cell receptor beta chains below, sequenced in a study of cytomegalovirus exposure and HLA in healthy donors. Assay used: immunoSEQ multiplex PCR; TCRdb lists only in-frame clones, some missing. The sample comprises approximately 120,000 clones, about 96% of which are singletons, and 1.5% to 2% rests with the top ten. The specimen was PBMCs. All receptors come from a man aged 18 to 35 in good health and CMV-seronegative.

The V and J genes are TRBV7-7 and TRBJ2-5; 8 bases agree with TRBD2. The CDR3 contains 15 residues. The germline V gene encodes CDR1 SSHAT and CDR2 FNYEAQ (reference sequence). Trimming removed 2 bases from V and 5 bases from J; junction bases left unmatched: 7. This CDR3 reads CASSLLAGGGETQYF. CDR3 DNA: TGTGCCAGCAGCTTATTGGCGGGAGGCGGGGAGACCCAGTACTTC. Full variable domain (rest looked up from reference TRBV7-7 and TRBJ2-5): GAGVSQSPRYKVTKRGQDVTLRCDPISSHATLYWYQQALGQGPEFLTYFNYEAQPDKSGLPSDRFSAERPEGSISTLTIQRTEQRDSAMYRCASSLLAGGGETQYFGPGTRLLVL.

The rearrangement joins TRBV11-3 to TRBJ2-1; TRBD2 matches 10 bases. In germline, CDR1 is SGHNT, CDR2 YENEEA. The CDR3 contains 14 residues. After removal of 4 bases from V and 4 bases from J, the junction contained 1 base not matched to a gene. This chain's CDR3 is CASSSLAGYNEQFF. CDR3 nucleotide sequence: TGTGCCAGCAGCTCACTAGCGGGATACAATGAGCAGTTCTTC. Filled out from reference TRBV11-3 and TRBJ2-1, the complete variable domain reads EAGVVQSPRYKIIEKKQPVAFWCNPISGHNTLYWYLQNLGQGPELLIRYENEEAVDDSQLPKDRFSAERLKGVDSTLKIQPAELGDSAVYLCASSSLAGYNEQFFGPGTRLTVL.

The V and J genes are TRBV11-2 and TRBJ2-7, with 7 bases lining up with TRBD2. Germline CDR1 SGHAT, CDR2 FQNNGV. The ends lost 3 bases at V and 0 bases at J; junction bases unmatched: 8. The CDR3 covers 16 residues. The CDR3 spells CASSFETSWSSYEQYF. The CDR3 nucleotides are TGTGCCAGCAGCTTCGAGACTAGCTGGAGCTCCTACGAGCAGTACTTC.

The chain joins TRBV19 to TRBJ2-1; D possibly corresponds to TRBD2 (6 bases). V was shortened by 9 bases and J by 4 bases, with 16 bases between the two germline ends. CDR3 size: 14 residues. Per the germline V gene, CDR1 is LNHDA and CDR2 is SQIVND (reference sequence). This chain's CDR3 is CASAYSGVYNEQFF. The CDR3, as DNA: TGTGCCAGCGCATATAGCGGAGTTTACAATGAGCAGTTCTTC.

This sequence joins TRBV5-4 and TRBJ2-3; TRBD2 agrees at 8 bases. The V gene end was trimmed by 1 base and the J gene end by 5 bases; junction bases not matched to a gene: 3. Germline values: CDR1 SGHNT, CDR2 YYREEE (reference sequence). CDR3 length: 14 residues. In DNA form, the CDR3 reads TGTGCCAGCAGCTTGACGGGAGGGGGAGATACGCAGTATTTT. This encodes CASSLTGGGDTQYF.

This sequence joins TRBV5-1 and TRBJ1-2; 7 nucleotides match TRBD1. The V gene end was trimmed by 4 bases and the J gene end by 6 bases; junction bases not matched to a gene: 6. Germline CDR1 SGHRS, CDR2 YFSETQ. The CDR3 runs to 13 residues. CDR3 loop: CASSLQGLHGYTF. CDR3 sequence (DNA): TGCGCCAGCAGCCTACAGGGGCTTCATGGCTACACCTTC.

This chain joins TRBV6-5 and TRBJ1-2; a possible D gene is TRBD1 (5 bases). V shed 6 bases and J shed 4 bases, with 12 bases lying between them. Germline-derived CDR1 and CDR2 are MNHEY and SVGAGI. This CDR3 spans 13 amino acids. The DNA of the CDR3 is TGTGCCAGCAGCAAAGACAGCTCCTATGGCTACACCTTC. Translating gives CASSKDSSYGYTF.

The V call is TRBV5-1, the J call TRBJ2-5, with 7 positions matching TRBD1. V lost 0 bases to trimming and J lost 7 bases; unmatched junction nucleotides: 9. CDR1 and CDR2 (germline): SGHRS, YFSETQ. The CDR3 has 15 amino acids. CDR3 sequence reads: CASSLAGQVGVTQYF. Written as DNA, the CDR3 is TGCGCCAGCAGCTTGGCCGGACAGGTTGGGGTGACCCAGTACTTC.

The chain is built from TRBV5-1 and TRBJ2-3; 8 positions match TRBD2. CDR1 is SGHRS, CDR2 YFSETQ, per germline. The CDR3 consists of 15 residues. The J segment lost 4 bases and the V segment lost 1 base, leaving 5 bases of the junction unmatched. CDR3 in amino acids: CASSLLSGRPDTQYF. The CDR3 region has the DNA TGCGCCAGCAGCTTGTTGAGCGGGAGACCAGATACGCAGTATTTT.

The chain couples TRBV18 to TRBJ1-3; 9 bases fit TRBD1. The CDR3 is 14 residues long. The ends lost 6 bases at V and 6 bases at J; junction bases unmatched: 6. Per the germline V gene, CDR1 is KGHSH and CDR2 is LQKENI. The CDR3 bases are TGTGCCAGCTCCCCCGGGACAGGGAAAAACACCATATATTTT. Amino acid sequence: CASSPGTGKNTIYF.

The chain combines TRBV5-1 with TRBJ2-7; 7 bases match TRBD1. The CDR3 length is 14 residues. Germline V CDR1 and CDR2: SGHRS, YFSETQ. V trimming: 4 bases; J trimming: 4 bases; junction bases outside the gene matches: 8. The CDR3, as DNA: TGCGCCAGCAGCATATCCGGGACAGTGTACGAGCAGTACTTC. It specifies CASSISGTVYEQYF.

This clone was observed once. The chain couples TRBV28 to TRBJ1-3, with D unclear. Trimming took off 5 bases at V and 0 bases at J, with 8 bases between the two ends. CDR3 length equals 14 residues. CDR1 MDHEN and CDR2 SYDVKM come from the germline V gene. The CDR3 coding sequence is TGTGCCAGCAGTCAAGTGCGCTCTGGAAACACCATATATTTT. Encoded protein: CASSQVRSGNTIYF.

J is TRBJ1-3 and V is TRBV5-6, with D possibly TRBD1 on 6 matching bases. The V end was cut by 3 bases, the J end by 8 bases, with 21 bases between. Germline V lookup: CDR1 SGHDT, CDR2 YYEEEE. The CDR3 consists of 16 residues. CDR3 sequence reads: CASSSGRQATWDTIYF. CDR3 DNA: TGTGCCAGCAGCTCGGGCCGACAGGCGACATGGGACACCATATATTTT.

CDR3 sequence: CAISASGTNGEKLFF. CDR3 sequence (DNA): TGTGCCATCAGTGCTTCCGGGACAAACGGAGAAAAACTGTTTTTT. The chain is built from TRBV10-3 and TRBJ1-4; tentatively, D is TRBD1 (6 bases). V was clipped by 4 bases and J by 8 bases, with 17 bases between them. The CDR3 has 15 amino acids. Germline V gene sequence: CDR1 ENHRY, CDR2 SYGVKD.

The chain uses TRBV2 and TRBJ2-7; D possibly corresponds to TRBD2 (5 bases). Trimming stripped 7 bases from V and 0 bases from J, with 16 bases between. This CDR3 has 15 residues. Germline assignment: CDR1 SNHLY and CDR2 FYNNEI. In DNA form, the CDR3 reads TGTGCCAGCATGGGGTCCCGCGGGTCCTCCTACGAGCAGTACTTC. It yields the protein CASMGSRGSSYEQYF.

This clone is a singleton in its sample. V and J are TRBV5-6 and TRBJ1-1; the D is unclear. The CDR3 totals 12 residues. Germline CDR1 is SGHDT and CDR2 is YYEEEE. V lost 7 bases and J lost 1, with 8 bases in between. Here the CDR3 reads CASSIANTEAFF. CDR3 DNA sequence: TGTGCCAGCTCCATAGCGAACACTGAAGCTTTCTTT.

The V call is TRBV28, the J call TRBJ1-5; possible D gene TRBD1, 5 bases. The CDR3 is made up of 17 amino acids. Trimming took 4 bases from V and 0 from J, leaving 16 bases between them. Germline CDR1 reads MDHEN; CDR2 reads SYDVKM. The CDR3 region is CASSSAGTDISNQPQHF. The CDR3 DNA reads TGTGCCAGCAGTTCGGCGGGGACCGACATTAGCAATCAGCCCCAGCATTTT.

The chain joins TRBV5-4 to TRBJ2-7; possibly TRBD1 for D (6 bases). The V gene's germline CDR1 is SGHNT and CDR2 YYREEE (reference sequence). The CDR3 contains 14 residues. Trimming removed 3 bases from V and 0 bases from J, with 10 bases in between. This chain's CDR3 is CASSSGTYSYEQYF. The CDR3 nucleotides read TGTGCCAGCAGCTCCGGGACATACTCCTACGAGCAGTACTTC.

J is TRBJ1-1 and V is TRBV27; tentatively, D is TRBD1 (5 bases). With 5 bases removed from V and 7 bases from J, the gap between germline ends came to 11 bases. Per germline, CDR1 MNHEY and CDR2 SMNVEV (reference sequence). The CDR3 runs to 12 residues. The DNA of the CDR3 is TGTGCCAGCAGTCCCCAGGGTTTTGAAGCTTTCTTT. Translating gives CASSPQGFEAFF.

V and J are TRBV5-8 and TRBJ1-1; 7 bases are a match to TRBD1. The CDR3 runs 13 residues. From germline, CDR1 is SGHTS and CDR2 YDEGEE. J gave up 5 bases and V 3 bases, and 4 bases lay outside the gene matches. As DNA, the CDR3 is TGTGCCAGCAGCTCCCAGGGGGTGACTGAAGCTTTCTTT. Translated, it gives CASSSQGVTEAFF.